What follows are 22 T cell receptor beta chains derived from one specimen sequenced in a study of cytomegalovirus exposure and HLA in healthy donors. The study ran its PCR with 60 Vbeta and 13 Jbeta primers. This table comes from immunoSEQ multiplex PCR, and its TCRdb copy is limited to in-frame clones, with some not included. The sample includes more than 95,000 clones, around 74% seen only once; the top ten take 14%. Sequenced material: PBMCs. The origin of the receptors is a woman in her 70s in good health and CMV-seropositive.

J is TRBJ1-5 and V is TRBV6-1; 11 bases are shared with TRBD1. The V segment lost 4 bases and the J segment 0 bases; nucleotides outside the gene matches: 8. The CDR3 spans 18 residues. The V gene's germline CDR1 is MNHNS and CDR2 SASEGT. For the CDR3, the DNA is TGTGCCAGCAGTGGCGGGACAGGGGGAACATATAGCAATCAGCCCCAGCATTTT. As protein: CASSGGTGGTYSNQPQHF.

This clone has more than one count but fewer than ten. V usage is TRBV27 and J usage is TRBJ2-5; TRBD1 might be the D (5 bases). Germline V gene sequence: CDR1 MNHEY, CDR2 SMNVEV (reference sequence). V dropped 2 bases and J dropped 4 bases, with 14 bases sitting between them. This CDR3 is 15 amino acids long. Here the CDR3 reads CASSLRGSLGETQYF. CDR3 DNA: TGTGCCAGCAGTTTAAGGGGCAGTTTAGGAGAGACCCAGTACTTC.

This clone was found once. The rearrangement joins TRBV10-2 to TRBJ1-2, with D possibly being TRBD1 (5 bases). CDR1 is WSHSY and CDR2 is SAAADI in the germline V gene. This CDR3 is 14 amino acids long. Trimming pared 6 bases from V and 7 bases from J, leaving 18 bases between. As DNA, the CDR3 is TGCGCCAGCAGGTGGGGAGGGACGCTGGGTGGCTACACCTTC. Encoded protein: CASRWGGTLGGYTF.

This clone was recorded only once. The chain is built from TRBV9 and TRBJ2-2, with D unclear. Germline-derived CDR1 and CDR2 are SGDLS and YYNGEE. The CDR3 sequence is 16 residues long. V was shortened by 6 bases and J by 0 bases, with 15 bases between the two germline ends. DNA for the CDR3: TGTGCCAGCACCCCCTCTGGGCGCCCGAACACCGGGGAGCTGTTTTTT. The encoded protein is CASTPSGRPNTGELFF.

This clone was seen a few times. The CDR3 loop reads CASSLRRDSRPVSQPQHF. The CDR3 DNA reads TGCGCCAGCAGCTTGCGGCGGGACTCCAGACCAGTCTCTCAGCCCCAGCATTTT. V is TRBV5-1 and J is TRBJ1-5; possible D gene TRBD1, 5 bases. V lost 1 base and J 6 bases, leaving 23 bases between the germline ends. CDR1 is SGHRS and CDR2 is YFSETQ in the germline V gene. This CDR3 has 18 residues.

This chain connects TRBV11-3 to TRBJ2-3; tentatively, D is TRBD1 (5 bases). From germline, CDR1 is SGHNT and CDR2 YENEEA. This CDR3 comprises 17 residues. V lost 4 bases to trimming and J lost 0 bases, with 17 bases between them. The CDR3 here is CASSSGWTRFSTDTQYF. In nucleotides, the CDR3 is TGTGCCAGCAGCTCAGGCTGGACACGTTTTAGCACAGATACGCAGTATTTT. The full variable domain, its missing parts supplied by reference TRBV11-3 and TRBJ2-3, is EAGVVQSPRYKIIEKKQPVAFWCNPISGHNTLYWYLQNLGQGPELLIRYENEEAVDDSQLPKDRFSAERLKGVDSTLKIQPAELGDSAVYLCASSSGWTRFSTDTQYFGPGTRLTVL.

This clone was counted a single time. V gene TRBV5-1 combines with J gene TRBJ1-4, with 7 bases fitting TRBD1. Germline-derived CDR1 and CDR2 are SGHRS and YFSETQ. This CDR3 is 16 amino acids long. The V and J ends lost 2 bases and 1 base, in that order; junction bases with no gene match: 5. As DNA, the CDR3 is TGCGCCAGCAGCTTTGGGACAGTACTAACTAATGAAAAACTGTTTTTT. It yields the protein CASSFGTVLTNEKLFF.

This clone was seen only a few times. The genes are TRBV10-2 and TRBJ2-7; 9 bases are shared with TRBD1. The CDR3 is 20 residues long. CDR1 is WSHSY, CDR2 SAAADI, per germline. Trimming cost V 2 bases and J 7 bases; bases outside gene matches: 24. In DNA form, the CDR3 reads TGCGCCAGCAGTGAGGGATTTTGGGACAGGGTTAGAAATTCTCCGGGGGAGCAGTACTTC. Its translation is CASSEGFWDRVRNSPGEQYF.

The chain links TRBV7-3 to TRBJ2-1; weak D call: TRBD1 (7 bases). The CDR3 consists of 17 residues. The germline CDR1 and CDR2 sequences are SGHTA and FQGTGA. Trimming shortened V by 2 bases and J by 8 bases, and 22 bases separated the two germline ends. Here the CDR3 reads CASSLGLAGGFLDEQFF. In DNA form, the CDR3 reads TGTGCCAGCAGCTTAGGGTTGGCAGGGGGGTTTTTAGATGAGCAGTTCTTC.

About this clone itself: Other DNA sequences in this sample translate to the same CDR3. The chain combines TRBV12-5 with TRBJ2-2, with 11 positions matching TRBD1. CDR3 length: 15 amino acids. V was pared by 6 bases and J by 4 bases, with 4 bases of the junction left unmatched. CDR1 is LGHNT and CDR2 is FRNRAP in the germline V gene. For the CDR3, the DNA is TGTGCTAGTGGACTCGGGACAGGGGGCACCGGGGAGCTGTTTTTT. This codes for CASGLGTGGTGELFF.

This clone was seen only a few times. The rearrangement links TRBV19 to TRBJ1-3, with 7 nucleotides matching TRBD1. Per germline, CDR1 LNHDA and CDR2 SQIVND (reference sequence). The CDR3 extends over 16 amino acids. V lost 4 bases, J lost 0 bases, and 6 bases stayed unmatched. The CDR3 sequence is CASSKGTASSGNTIYF. The CDR3 DNA follows: TGTGCCAGTAGTAAGGGGACAGCAAGCTCTGGAAACACCATATATTTT. Full variable domain (rest looked up from reference TRBV19 and TRBJ1-3): DGGITQSPKYLFRKEGQNVTLSCEQNLNHDAMYWYRQDPGQGLRLIYYSQIVNDFQKGDIAEGYSVSREKKESFPLTVTSAQKNPTAFYLCASSKGTASSGNTIYFGEGSWLTVV.

This rearrangement joins TRBV10-2 to TRBJ1-5, with 9 bases lining up with TRBD1. Germline V gene lookup returns CDR1 WSHSY and CDR2 SAAADI. Trimming at V came to 6 bases and at J to 7 bases, leaving 10 bases not matched to a gene. The CDR3 covers 15 residues. CDR3 nucleotide sequence: TGCGCCAGCAGAGGCTCCGGGACAGGGTTACAGCCCCAGCATTTT. This gives the protein CASRGSGTGLQPQHF.

This rearrangement joins TRBV7-9 to TRBJ1-5, with 7 bases identical to TRBD1. The CDR3 has 15 residues. Germline values: CDR1 SEHNR, CDR2 FQNEAQ (reference sequence). J was trimmed by 2 bases and V by 5 bases; bases with no gene match: 6. The CDR3 DNA is TGTGCCAGCAGCCCGACAGGGTTTGGCAATCAGCCCCAGCATTTT. It is translated as CASSPTGFGNQPQHF.

The chain couples TRBV7-9 to TRBJ2-1; D not resolved. Germline values: CDR1 SEHNR, CDR2 FQNEAQ (reference sequence). The V and J ends lost 3 bases and 1 base respectively, with 13 bases between them. This CDR3 region has 16 residues. The CDR3 DNA is TGTGCCAGCAGCTTCTCTCCCCTCGGGTCCTACAATGAGCAGTTCTTC. Translation gives CASSFSPLGSYNEQFF.

The J gene is TRBJ2-3, the V gene TRBV19; TRBD2 might be the D (6 bases). This CDR3 comprises 15 residues. The germline V gene encodes CDR1 LNHDA and CDR2 SQIVND (reference sequence). V lost 3 bases, J lost 2 bases, and 12 bases lay in between. The CDR3 spells CASSIGRETTDTQYF. CDR3 sequence (DNA): TGTGCCAGTAGTATCGGGCGGGAAACCACAGATACGCAGTATTTT.

The V and J genes are TRBV5-4 and TRBJ2-6; possible D gene TRBD2, 6 bases. V was shortened by 0 bases and J by 1 base, with 11 bases between the two germline ends. The germline V gene encodes CDR1 SGHNT and CDR2 YYREEE (reference sequence). The CDR3 runs to 17 residues. This CDR3 reads CASSLASTSSGANVLTF. The DNA of the CDR3 is TGTGCCAGCAGCTTGGCCTCGACTAGTTCTGGGGCCAACGTCCTGACTTTC.

This chain uses TRBV6-6 with TRBJ2-5, with a tentative D call TRBD1 (7 bases). Germline lookup yields CDR1 MNHNY and CDR2 SVGAGI (reference sequence). This CDR3 spans 14 amino acids. The V and J ends lost 5 bases and 4 bases respectively, with 14 bases between them. The CDR3 is CASSTGGGTETQYF. CDR3 nucleotides: TGTGCCAGCAGTACCGGAGGGGGCACAGAGACCCAGTACTTC.

V usage is TRBV28 and J usage is TRBJ1-1, with 8 bases matching TRBD1. Germline V CDR1 and CDR2: MDHEN, SYDVKM. The CDR3 totals 19 residues. The ends lost 5 bases at V and 1 base at J; junction bases unmatched: 18. The CDR3, as DNA: TGTGCCAGCAGTCACCCTCTCCCCAGGGGGCTCACGAAGAACACTGAAGCTTTCTTT. Its protein product is CASSHPLPRGLTKNTEAFF.

V gene TRBV28 combines with J gene TRBJ1-5; tentatively, D is TRBD1 (6 bases). V lost 3 bases, J lost 7 bases, and 10 bases lay in between. Germline V gene sequence: CDR1 MDHEN, CDR2 SYDVKM. The CDR3 covers 13 residues. Written as DNA, the CDR3 is TGTGCCAGCAGTTTCGGCCAGGGGCAGCCCCAGCATTTT. Translation: CASSFGQGQPQHF.

J is TRBJ2-7 and V is TRBV7-6, with 11 bases fitting TRBD2. Germline assignment: CDR1 SGHVS and CDR2 FNYEAQ. The ends lost 5 bases at V and 6 bases at J; junction bases unmatched: 6. CDR3 size: 14 residues. CDR3 DNA: TGTGCCAGCAGCCCTCTAGCGGGAGGACTCGAGCAGTACTTC. This codes for CASSPLAGGLEQYF.

This clone was found a few times. CDR3 protein: CASSLTRDQETQYF. The CDR3 DNA reads TGTGCCAGCAGCTTAACCAGGGATCAAGAGACCCAGTACTTC. The chain couples TRBV7-9 to TRBJ2-5, with D tentatively TRBD1 (5 bases). CDR1 and CDR2 from the germline V gene are SEHNR and FQNEAQ (reference sequence). The V gene lost 2 bases and the J gene lost 2 bases, with 9 bases spanning the gap. CDR3 length: 14 amino acids.

This clone was observed once. The chain carries TRBV5-5 and TRBJ2-7, with D maybe TRBD1 (5 bases). The germline V gene encodes CDR1 SGHKS and CDR2 YYEKEE (reference sequence). V was pared by 0 bases and J by 4 bases, with 17 bases between. The CDR3 totals 16 residues. The CDR3 DNA is TGTGCCAGCAGCTTGGGAGGTGGGCCAGGGCTATACGAGCAGTACTTC. It translates to CASSLGGGPGLYEQYF.